This entry lists 4 T cell receptor beta chains sequenced from one sample in a study of CD8+ T cells in alopecia areata. Treatment in this sample: oral pan-JAK inhibitor, 5-10 mg twice daily. cDNA prepared by RNA extraction and subsequent reverse transcription served as the template for sequencing. Only in-frame clones appear in the TCRdb table, and some are missing; sequencing was by immunoSEQ multiplex PCR. In the table there are roughly 73,000 clones, approximately 28% of which are singletons. Material: CD8+ T cells sorted from blood, obtained at week 4, from a patient treated with tofacitinib. The receptors originated from a human donor with alopecia areata.

The V call is TRBV30, the J call TRBJ2-2; a possible D gene is TRBD2 (5 bases). The CDR3 spans 12 residues. Trimming pared 2 bases from V and 6 bases from J, leaving 7 bases between. Germline V gives CDR1 GTSNPN, CDR2 SVGIG (reference sequence). The DNA of the CDR3 is TGTGCCTGGAGTTTGGGAGCCGGGGAGCTGTTTTTT. This translates into CAWSLGAGELFF.

This clone showed up just a few times. The rearrangement uses TRBV19 and TRBJ1-1; 8 nucleotides align to TRBD1. CDR1 and CDR2 (germline): LNHDA, SQIVND (reference sequence). The V gene end was trimmed by 2 bases and the J gene end by 5 bases; junction bases not matched to a gene: 1. This CDR3 comprises 13 residues. CDR3 loop: CASSITGGTEAFF. Written as DNA, the CDR3 is TGTGCCAGTAGTATAACAGGGGGGACTGAAGCTTTCTTT.

This clone has a handful of counts. The V gene is TRBV29-1, the J gene TRBJ2-5; 7 bases fit TRBD2. V lost 3 bases, J lost 4 bases, and 5 bases stayed unmatched. Per the germline V gene, CDR1 is SQVTM and CDR2 is ANQGSEA. The CDR3 has 13 residues. The DNA of the CDR3 is TGCAGCGTTGAGGCGGGAGCGTCAGAGACCCAGTACTTC. As protein: CSVEAGASETQYF.

V gene TRBV29-1 combines with J gene TRBJ2-7; no definite D call. Germline CDR1 and CDR2: SQVTM and ANQGSEA. With 3 bases removed from V and 3 bases from J, the gap between germline ends came to 6 bases. This CDR3 region has 11 residues. Here the CDR3 DNA reads TGCAGCGTTGACTGGCGCTACGAGCAGTACTTC. This encodes CSVDWRYEQYF.